Listed here is a single T cell receptor beta chain. The antigen remains unidentified. The sample belongs to a study of post-analysis software for immune sequencing data. Study details: Clinical courses comprised relapsing-remitting, secondary progressive and progressive-relapsing multiple sclerosis.

The authors incorporated unique molecular identifiers into the TCR beta cDNA libraries. cDNA molecules numbering roughly 0.5 million came from roughly 1 to 10 million T cells. TCRdb passed the PCR reads through MiXCR, listing each CDR3 protein once. The top ten clones hold over 10% of a sample with some 500,000 distinct CDR3 sequences, approximately 46% of them seen once. Findings and caveats of the study: Samples from one preparation batch, clustered by F measure, grouped strongly together. Comparison with controls showed significantly lower normalized Chao1 diversity in multiple sclerosis patients.

Sequencing input: blood. This clonotype originated in a girl aged 5-17 years with multiple sclerosis.

The CDR3 nucleotides are TGTGCCAGCAGCCTTCTAGTAAAGGAGACCCAGTACTTC. Translating it yields CASSLLVKETQYF. The chain employs TRBV6-1 and TRBJ2-5; no definite D call. The V gene lost 6 bases and the J gene lost 5 bases, with 13 bases spanning the gap. Germline V gives CDR1 MNHNS, CDR2 SASEGT. This CDR3 spans 13 amino acids.